What follows is one T cell receptor (beta chain) and its context. These data are taken from a study of blood T cell repertoires in COVID-19. Study in general: COVID-19 samples collected from the United States, Italy and Spain covered acute and convalescent phases. T cells, B-cell-depleted T cells, or PBMCs supplied cDNA or gDNA.

Per the germline V gene, CDR1 is ENHRY and CDR2 is SYGVKD. V lost 4 bases, J lost 5 bases, and 3 bases stayed unmatched. The CDR3 is made up of 14 amino acids. Methods used by the authors: Scientists estimated how many nucleated cells there were by amplifying reference gene primers. Assay used: immunoSEQ multiplex PCR; TCRdb lists only in-frame clones, some missing. V and J calls and clone size follow that table, whereas D and trimming were derived from the DNA. Among approximately 100,000 clones listed, more than 70% were seen once. The sequencing sample was made of peripheral blood. The sequence was obtained from a woman aged 25 to 39 with acute or convalescent COVID-19. The V gene is TRBV10-3, the J gene TRBJ1-1; 11 positions match TRBD1. Here the CDR3 reads CAISGTGGLTEAFF. Written as DNA, the CDR3 is TGTGCCATCAGTGGGACAGGGGGCTTAACTGAAGCTTTCTTT.